This T cell receptor beta chain was identified in a study of shared clonotypes between healthy human individuals. V was trimmed by 4 bases and J by 0 bases, leaving 23 bases between them. Germline V lookup: CDR1 SGHRS, CDR2 YFSETQ. The CDR3 has 18 amino acids. Repertoires were generated with immunoSEQ multiplex PCR, while TCRdb's copy carries only in-frame clones and drops some. The sample consists of around 940,000 clones, roughly 72% of them appearing once. Points from the study as a whole: Shared across a few donors were around 5% of the naive CD4 clonotypes.

Within Nashville, Tennessee resided all donors, each a Caucasian adult. Worth noting for this clone: Its specificity is not known.

Sequenced input: memory CD4+ T cells sorted from blood. Documented subset: CD45RA-negative fraction. This sequence was found in a man between 18 and 29 years old in good health. The chain is built from TRBV5-1 and TRBJ2-7, with D possibly being TRBD2 (6 bases). CDR3 residues: CASSERESGLLSSYEQYF. The CDR3 bases are TGCGCCAGCAGCGAACGCGAATCGGGACTCTTGAGCTCCTACGAGCAGTACTTC.